The rows below give T cell receptor beta chains drawn from one sample of a study of control samples from healthy donors and cancer patients. Method: immunoSEQ multiplex PCR; TCRdb's copy keeps in-frame clones and lacks some. Of fewer than 200,000 clones listed, nearly 90% are singletons. Sequencing was done on a sample of blood. The receptors stem from a woman aged 45-60 years in good health. Both conserved end residues are part of each CDR3. A D gene is named only where the DNA matches it firmly. Expanded clones are given a class, and other clones once, few, many or no size at all.

>12|TRBV7-2|NA|NA|TRBJ1-1
TGTGCCAGCAGCACCGGGGTTGGGGAAGCTTTCTTT
CASSTGVGEAFF
>18|TRBV27|NA|NA|TRBJ1-6
TGTGCCAGCAGATTCTCTATTAAACTCAGCTCCTATAATTCACCCCTCCACTTT
CASRFSIKLSSYNSPLHF
>13|TRBV3-1/TRBV3-2|NA|NA|TRBJ1-2
TGTGCCAGCAGCGGCACGGAGAGGAGCGGCTACACCTTC
CASSGTERSGYTF
>15|TRBV3-1/TRBV3-2|NA|TRBD2|TRBJ2-3
TGTGCCAGCAGCCTTCGCGGGGGGCGTAGAGATACGCAGTATTTT
CASSLRGGRRDTQYF
>12|TRBV7-2|NA|NA|TRBJ2-3
TGTGCCAGCAGCTTCGGTCAAGATACGCAGTATTTT
CASSFGQDTQYF
>11|TRBV14|NA|NA|TRBJ2-3
TGTGCCAGCAGCCAGGGGACTACGCAGTATTTT
CASSQGTTQYF
>8|TRBV20-1|NA|NA|TRBJ1-2
TGCAGTGAGGGTGGCTACACCTTC
CSEGGYTF
>16|TRBV28|NA|NA|TRBJ1-2
TGTGCCAGCAGTTTACTGGCCTTAGCTACTAACTATGGCTACACCTTC
CASSLLALATNYGYTF
>16|TRBV9|once|TRBD2|TRBJ2-5
TGTGCCAGCAGCGTAGCAGCGGGGGATGGTGGAGAGACCCAGTACTTC
CASSVAAGDGGETQYF
>15|TRBV7-2|NA|TRBD1|TRBJ2-5
TGTGCCAGCAGCACCCGGACAGGGGGCCAAGAGACCCAGTACTTC
CASSTRTGGQETQYF
>15|TRBV7-6|NA|TRBD2|TRBJ2-7
TGTGCCAGCAGCGCCACGGGAGGTAGCTCCTACGAGCAGTACTTC
CASSATGGSSYEQYF
>12|TRBV27|NA|NA|TRBJ2-7
TGTGCCAGCGGGACACACCCGCACGAGCAGTACTTC
CASGTHPHEQYF
>19|TRBV28|few|TRBD2|TRBJ2-7
TGTGCCAGCAGATCCATCATCCTCGGACTAGCGGCCCCCCTTGACGAGCAGTACTTC
CASRSIILGLAAPLDEQYF
>12|TRBV27|NA|NA|TRBJ1-6
TGTGCCAGCAGTTTTTTACAATCACCCCTCCACTTT
CASSFLQSPLHF
>14|TRBV5-6|NA|NA|TRBJ1-1
TGTGCCAGCAGCGTATCGGGACTGAACACTGAAGCTTTCTTT
CASSVSGLNTEAFF
>14|TRBV14|NA|NA|TRBJ1-2
TGTGCCAGCAGCCAAGTTGAGGGAATCTATGGCTACACCTTC
CASSQVEGIYGYTF
>11|TRBV28|NA|NA|TRBJ2-7
TGTGCCAGCAGAACAGCCGGGGGGCAGTACTTC
CASRTAGGQYF
>13|TRBV29-1|once|NA|TRBJ1-1
TGCAGCGTTGAAAGTGAATTTAACACTGAAGCTTTCTTT
CSVESEFNTEAFF
>14|TRBV6-5|NA|NA|TRBJ2-3
TGTGCCAGCAGAGGACGGCAGAGCACAGATACGCAGTATTTT
CASRGRQSTDTQYF
>16|TRBV24-1|NA|NA|TRBJ2-3
TGTGCCACCAGTCCTTCCTTGGGGGGAGGCACAGATACGCAGTATTTT
CATSPSLGGGTDTQYF
>14|TRBV19|NA|NA|TRBJ1-1
TGTGCCAGTAGTATAAGGAGGATGAACACTGAAGCTTTCTTT
CASSIRRMNTEAFF
>14|TRBV28|NA|NA|TRBJ1-6
TGTGCCAGCGTGGGGGCGGCCACTGGTTCACCCCTCCACTTT
CASVGAATGSPLHF
>16|TRBV16|NA|NA|TRBJ2-7
TGTGCCAGCAGCCAATCGGTCGCAGGGAGAGGCCGCGAGCAGTACTTC
CASSQSVAGRGREQYF
>13|TRBV2|few|NA|TRBJ2-5
TGTGCCAGCACTGGACTAATCCAAGAGACCCAGTACTTC
CASTGLIQETQYF
>16|TRBV11-2|NA|TRBD2|TRBJ2-7
TGTGCCAGCAGCTTAATCAGCGGGGGAGATCCCTACGAGCAGTACTTC
CASSLISGGDPYEQYF
>12|TRBV6-6|NA|NA|TRBJ2-3
TGTGCCAGCAGTTACGATCTCCAGGCGCAGTATTTT
CASSYDLQAQYF
>14|TRBV5-5|once|NA|TRBJ1-5
TGTGCCAGCAGCCGCGACAGTATGAATCAGCCCCAGCATTTT
CASSRDSMNQPQHF
>19|TRBV7-9|NA|NA|TRBJ1-5
TGTGCCAGCAGCTTAGGGGAGATGAGGGGCGGTCGAGGCAATCAGCCCCAGCATTTT
CASSLGEMRGGRGNQPQHF
>12|TRBV19|once|NA|TRBJ1-2
TGTGCCAGTAGCGGCTCTAACTATGGCTACACCTTC
CASSGSNYGYTF
>19|TRBV24-1|NA|TRBD2|TRBJ2-5
TGTGCCACCAGTGATCTCGCCGGGACTAGCGGGGCCGCTCAAGAGACCCAGTACTTC
CATSDLAGTSGAAQETQYF
>22|TRBV9|NA|NA|TRBJ2-6
TGTGCCAGCAGCGTAGCCCTGTCCGGGCCCCCCTCGTTCTTTGGTGGGGCCAACGTCCTGACTTTC
CASSVALSGPPSFFGGANVLTF
>14|TRBV5-6|NA|TRBD2|TRBJ2-7
TGTGCCAGCAGCACCAGCGGGAGGGCCTACGAGCAGTACTTC
CASSTSGRAYEQYF
>13|TRBV6-6|NA|NA|TRBJ2-7
TGTGCCAGCAGTTCTCCAGGACGCTACGAGCAGTACTTC
CASSSPGRYEQYF
>16|TRBV24-1|NA|TRBD1|TRBJ2-1
TGTGCCACCAGTGAAAAAGACAGGGGGTCTTACAATGAGCAGTTCTTC
CATSEKDRGSYNEQFF
>12|TRBV7-2|NA|NA|TRBJ1-1
TGTGCCAGCAGCTTAGTAGGAAGTGGAGCTTTCTTT
CASSLVGSGAFF
>15|TRBV5-5|NA|NA|TRBJ1-5
TGTGCCAGCAGCTCTCTGACAGCGTACAATCAGCCCCAGCATTTT
CASSSLTAYNQPQHF
>15|TRBV23-1|NA|NA|TRBJ1-5
TGCGCCAGCAGTCCGGTAACAGGCTCCACTCAGCCCCAGCATTTT
CASSPVTGSTQPQHF
>15|TRBV19|NA|NA|TRBJ1-5
TGTGCCAGTAGTATCCCACAGGGCGGCGGTCAGCCCCAGCATTTT
CASSIPQGGGQPQHF
>16|TRBV4-1|few|TRBD1|TRBJ1-1
TGCGCCAGCAGCCCGGGACAGGGAAAATTGAACACTGAAGCTTTCTTT
CASSPGQGKLNTEAFF
>17|TRBV18|NA|NA|TRBJ1-1
TGTGCCAGCTCACCACCCGGGCTAGACATGACGAACACTGAAGCTTTCTTT
CASSPPGLDMTNTEAFF
>12|TRBV2|NA|NA|TRBJ1-4
TGTGCCAGCAGTGTCAGAGGGGAAGGTCGGTTTTTT
CASSVRGEGRFF
>15|TRBV6-5|NA|TRBD1|TRBJ2-2
TGTGCCAGCAGTTACGGGGACAGGGACACCGGGGAGCTGTTTTTT
CASSYGDRDTGELFF
>16|TRBV5-1|NA|NA|TRBJ1-3
TGCGCCAGCAGCTTGGCAGAGGGTTTCTCTGGAAACACCATATATTTT
CASSLAEGFSGNTIYF
>12|TRBV24-1|NA|NA|TRBJ1-1
TGTGCCACCGGCAGTTTGAACACTGAAGCTTTCTTT
CATGSLNTEAFF
>15|TRBV6-5|NA|TRBD1|TRBJ2-7
TGTGCCAGCAGCCTCATACCGGGACAGGCTTACGAGCAGTACTTC
CASSLIPGQAYEQYF
>13|TRBV6-5|NA|NA|TRBJ1-5
TGTGCCAGCAGACCGGGGGGCAATCAGCCCCAGCATTTT
CASRPGGNQPQHF
>15|TRBV28|NA|NA|TRBJ1-5
TGTGCCAGCCGACGACACATAATCGGGACGCAGCCCCAGCATTTT
CASRRHIIGTQPQHF
>15|TRBV5-4|NA|NA|TRBJ1-2
TGTGCCAGCAGCTCTGGACAGTGGCTTAACTATGGCTACACCTTC
CASSSGQWLNYGYTF
>15|TRBV28|NA|NA|TRBJ1-1
TGTGCCAGCAGTCCATCACGCCCACAGGGCACTGAAGCTTTCTTT
CASSPSRPQGTEAFF
>12|TRBV7-9|NA|NA|TRBJ1-5
TGTGCCAGTGCAGGGGATGGTCAGCCCCAGCATTTT
CASAGDGQPQHF
>13|TRBV5-6|NA|NA|TRBJ1-2
TGTGCCAGCAGCTTAGGACCGGAAAATGGCTACACCTTC
CASSLGPENGYTF
>14|TRBV9|NA|NA|TRBJ1-1
TGTGCCAGCAGCGTAACCCCGTCGGGCACTGAAGCTTTCTTT
CASSVTPSGTEAFF
>15|TRBV6-5|once|TRBD1|TRBJ2-2
TGTGCCAGCAGTCCACAGGGGGCAGGCACCGGGGAGCTGTTTTTT
CASSPQGAGTGELFF
>14|TRBV15|NA|TRBD1|TRBJ1-2
TGTGCCACCAGCAGGGGGACAGACTCTTATGGCTACACCTTC
CATSRGTDSYGYTF
>13|TRBV6-1|NA|TRBD1|TRBJ2-2
TGTGCCAGCAGTGAGACAGGGATCGGGGAGCTGTTTTTT
CASSETGIGELFF
>12|TRBV28|NA|NA|TRBJ1-2
TGTGCCAGCAGTTTGGGTCAGGCTGGCTACACCTTC
CASSLGQAGYTF
>17|TRBV5-1|NA|TRBD1|TRBJ1-2
TGCGCCAGCAGCCGCGGGACAGCCTATTTAGCTAACTATGGCTACACCTTC
CASSRGTAYLANYGYTF